This T cell receptor (beta chain) was captured by sequencing in a study of cytomegalovirus exposure and HLA in healthy donors. This clone was detected only once. CDR3 size: 15 residues. In germline, CDR1 is SGHTA, CDR2 FQGNSA. V was cut by 0 bases and J by 2 bases, with 11 bases left in between. The study ran its PCR with 60 Vbeta and 13 Jbeta primers. This table comes from immunoSEQ multiplex PCR, and its TCRdb copy is limited to in-frame clones, with some not included. This sample has 140,000 to 150,000 clones, with over 70% found just once. The receptor was isolated from a man aged 40-49 years in good health and CMV-seronegative. The rearrangement joins TRBV7-2 to TRBJ2-7; D unclear. The sequencing input was PBMCs. The CDR3 sequence: CASSLAGPVAYEQYF. DNA for the CDR3: TGTGCCAGCAGCTTAGCGGGCCCCGTGGCCTACGAGCAGTACTTC.